Following are 29 T cell receptor beta chains from one sample sequenced in a study of T cells in Graves' hyperthyroidism and ophthalmopathy. Authors of the study amplified TCR beta CDR3 regions from RNA transcripts. During a first-round RT-PCR of the TCR CDR3, the HTBI primer set was used. TCRdb recomputed calls from the multiplex PCR reads with MiXCR, one row per CDR3 protein. The repertoire holds some 570,000 distinct CDR3 sequences, with approximately 17% as singletons. The specimen was blood. The receptors shown here come from a woman in her late teens or twenties with Graves' ophthalmopathy.

V usage is TRBV7-9 and J usage is TRBJ2-7, with D maybe TRBD1 (5 bases). The CDR3 is 13 amino acids. V dropped 5 bases and J dropped 3 bases, with 11 bases sitting between them. From germline, CDR1 is SEHNR and CDR2 FQNEAQ (reference sequence). The CDR3 loop reads CASSTDSFYEQYF. CDR3 nucleotides: TGTGCCAGCAGCACCGACAGCTTCTACGAGCAGTACTTC.

The CDR3 DNA follows: TGTGCCAGCAGCTTAGTGACAGGGGTGAACACTGAAGCTTTCTTT. Protein sequence: CASSLVTGVNTEAFF. The V gene is TRBV7-9, the J gene TRBJ1-1, with TRBD1 matching 8 bases. V lost 1 base to trimming and J lost 0 bases; unmatched junction nucleotides: 1. The CDR3 contains 15 residues. The germline V gene has CDR1 SEHNR and CDR2 FQNEAQ (reference sequence).

This clonotype came up a few times. A read error may be the cause here, since a much bigger clone is one base away. The V and J genes are TRBV5-1 and TRBJ2-1; TRBD1 might be the D (5 bases). The germline V gene has CDR1 SGHRS and CDR2 YFSETQ. The CDR3 contains 14 residues. The CDR3 DNA is TGCGCCAGCAGCTTTCGAGACAGATACAATGAGCAGTCCTTC. It encodes CASSFRDRYNEQSF.

The chain links TRBV7-3 to TRBJ1-1; possible D gene TRBD1, 6 bases. Germline CDR1 is SGHTA and CDR2 is FQGTGA. There are 18 residues in the CDR3. V lost 2 bases and J lost 5, with 24 bases in between. This CDR3 is CASSLPSGGLGRKTEAFF. In nucleotides, the CDR3 is TGTGCCAGCAGCTTACCATCGGGGGGGCTGGGGAGAAAAACTGAAGCTTTCTTT.

This clonotype appeared many times. The chain couples TRBV6-2 or TRBV6-3 to TRBJ1-6, with 9 positions matching TRBD1. The CDR3 spans 20 residues. Germline CDR1 MNHEY, CDR2 SVGEGT. Losses at the gene ends were 2 bases for V and 6 bases for J; bases not matched to a gene: 17. CDR3 loop: CASSYLHPSWTGVGNSPLHF. CDR3 DNA: TGTGCCAGCAGTTACCTACACCCCTCCTGGACAGGGGTGGGTAATTCACCCCTCCACTTT.

This rearrangement joins TRBV29-1 to TRBJ1-2; 9 positions agree with TRBD1. This CDR3 is 12 amino acids long. Germline trimming cut 8 bases from V and 7 bases from J; bases unmatched to any gene: 8. The germline CDR1 and CDR2 sequences are SQVTM and ANQGSEA. The CDR3 nucleotides read TGCAGCTCGGGACAGGGAAACGTTGGCTACACCTTC. The encoded protein is CSSGQGNVGYTF. Full variable domain (remainder filled in from reference TRBV29-1 and TRBJ1-2): SAVISQKPSRDICQRGTSLTIQCQVDSQVTMMFWYRQQPGQSLTLIATANQGSEATYESGFVIDKFPISRPNLTFSTLTVSNMSPEDSSIYLCSSGQGNVGYTFGSGTRLTVV.

The V gene is TRBV7-9, the J gene TRBJ1-1, with 8 bases identical to TRBD1. This CDR3 has 16 residues. V shed 5 bases and J 0 bases; nucleotides not matched to a gene: 8. Germline CDR1 and CDR2: SEHNR and FQNEAQ (reference sequence). The CDR3 reads CASSPGGAGMNTEAFF. The DNA for the CDR3 is TGTGCCAGCAGCCCAGGGGGCGCGGGTATGAACACTGAAGCTTTCTTT.

This clonotype was detected ten times or more. The chain couples TRBV7-3 to TRBJ2-1, with unresolved D. Germline CDR1 and CDR2: SGHTA and FQGTGA. This CDR3 has 13 amino acids. Trimming removed 1 base from V and 8 bases from J, with 9 bases in between. CDR3 sequence: CASSLRALDEQFF. CDR3 coding DNA: TGTGCCAGCAGCTTAAGGGCACTCGATGAGCAGTTCTTC.

This clonotype was observed a handful of times. The chain carries TRBV25-1 and TRBJ2-1; TRBD2 matches at 7 bases. CDR1 is MGHDK and CDR2 is SYGVNS in the germline V gene. This CDR3 spans 17 amino acids. V lost 4 bases to trimming and J lost 6 bases; unmatched junction nucleotides: 15. CDR3 amino acids: CASSATEVTSRVNEQFF. In DNA form, the CDR3 reads TGTGCCAGCAGTGCTACTGAGGTGACTAGCAGGGTCAATGAGCAGTTCTTC.

This clonotype was seen more than once but under ten times. The rearrangement uses TRBV6-2 or TRBV6-3 and TRBJ1-1, with D hard to call. V shed 0 bases and J shed 7 bases, with 24 bases lying between them. This CDR3 has 18 amino acids. Germline V gene lookup returns CDR1 MNHEY and CDR2 SVGEGT. This CDR3 reads CASSYSYAGKSNTDEAFF. For the CDR3, the DNA is TGTGCCAGCAGTTACTCCTATGCGGGCAAGTCGAACACTGATGAAGCTTTCTTT.

This clonotype was found a few times. The rearrangement joins TRBV9 to TRBJ2-2, with unresolved D. The CDR3 spans 15 residues. Trimming pared 0 bases from V and 1 base from J, leaving 7 bases between. CDR1 SGDLS and CDR2 YYNGEE come from the germline V gene. The CDR3 DNA reads as TGTGCCAGCAGCGTAGATCTGCGGAACACCGGGGAGCTGTTTTTT. Residues: CASSVDLRNTGELFF.

This clonotype was counted a few times. The chain links TRBV11-2 to TRBJ1-2, with TRBD1 matching 9 bases. Germline-derived CDR1 and CDR2 are SGHAT and FQNNGV. The CDR3 runs 17 residues. V lost 5 bases to trimming and J lost 1 base; unmatched junction nucleotides: 11. In DNA form, the CDR3 reads TGTGCCAGCAGCCCGACGGGACAGGGAATATTTAACTATGGCTACACCTTC. As protein: CASSPTGQGIFNYGYTF.

This clonotype was observed at least ten times. The gene calls are TRBV30 and TRBJ1-1, with no clear D. CDR1 GTSNPN and CDR2 SVGIG come from the germline V gene (reference sequence). The CDR3 spans 11 residues. V lost 6 bases, J lost 3 bases, and 8 bases lay in between. CDR3 loop: CACSVYTEAFF. CDR3 DNA sequence: TGTGCCTGTTCCGTCTACACTGAAGCTTTCTTT.

This clonotype was observed a handful of times. The chain couples TRBV4-1 to TRBJ1-1; TRBD1 aligns across 10 bases. Losses at the gene ends were 5 bases for V and 1 base for J; bases not matched to a gene: 7. Germline CDR1 and CDR2: MGHRA and YSYEKL. This CDR3 spans 16 amino acids. CDR3 loop: CASSSGTGARNTEAFF. For the CDR3, the DNA is TGCGCCAGCAGCTCCGGGACAGGGGCGAGGAACACTGAAGCTTTCTTT.

In its sample, this clonotype was seen a few times. The chain links TRBV24-1 to TRBJ1-5; 8 bases align to TRBD1. Losses at the gene ends were 10 bases for V and 5 bases for J; bases not matched to a gene: 3. The germline V gene encodes CDR1 KGHDR and CDR2 SFDVKD. The CDR3 totals 12 residues. In DNA form, the CDR3 reads TGTGCCACACAGGGGGAGGATCAGCCCCAGCATTTT. It translates to CATQGEDQPQHF.

Details on this clonotype: At one boundary the junction diverges from the germline segment, which might be a read error. The CDR3, as DNA: TGTGCCAGCAGCGAACATGGTGGGACTAGCGGGATCCGGCAGTACTTC. Translated: CASSEHGGTSGIRQYF. V is TRBV4-1 and J is TRBJ2-7, with 13 nucleotides matching TRBD2. Germline CDR1 and CDR2: MGHRA and YSYEKL. The CDR3 contains 16 residues.

The chain joins TRBV28 to TRBJ2-3; 10 nucleotides match TRBD2. The CDR3 totals 15 residues. The J segment lost 2 bases and the V segment lost 6 bases, leaving 5 bases of the junction unmatched. CDR1 and CDR2 from the germline V gene are MDHEN and SYDVKM. The CDR3 region is CASSTTSGPTDTQYF. The CDR3 DNA sequence: TGTGCCAGCAGCACGACTAGCGGGCCCACAGATACGCAGTATTTT.

In its sample, this clonotype was seen many times. V and J are TRBV12-3 or TRBV12-4 and TRBJ2-1, with D perhaps TRBD2 (6 bases). Trimming stripped 5 bases from V and 0 bases from J, with 8 bases between. This CDR3 spans 14 amino acids. The CDR3 coding sequence is TGTGCCAGCAGTGGGAGGTCCTCCTACAATGAGCAGTTCTTC. This translates into CASSGRSSYNEQFF.

This clonotype was counted between two and nine times. This chain joins TRBV6-1 and TRBJ1-2; 8 nucleotides align to TRBD1. V lost 8 bases and J lost 7; bases outside the gene matches: 3. The CDR3 contains 11 residues. Germline V gene sequence: CDR1 MNHNS, CDR2 SASEGT. CDR3 in DNA: TGTGCCAGCCGGACAGGGACTGGCTACACCTTC. Protein sequence: CASRTGTGYTF.

This clonotype showed up many times. This rearrangement joins TRBV7-9 to TRBJ2-5; D is tentatively TRBD1 or TRBD2 (5 bases each). The V gene lost 4 bases and the J gene lost 2 bases, with 11 bases spanning the gap. This CDR3 has 14 residues. CDR1 SEHNR and CDR2 FQNEAQ come from the germline V gene (reference sequence). The CDR3 DNA follows: TGTGCCAGCAGCTCCGGGACCGCACAAGAGACCCAGTACTTC. Translating gives CASSSGTAQETQYF.

The V call is TRBV4-2, the J call TRBJ1-1, with a weak D call TRBD1 (6 bases). Germline V gives CDR1 LGHNA, CDR2 YNFKEQ. CDR3 length equals 14 residues. V lost 0 bases, J lost 7 bases, and 12 bases lay in between. The CDR3 bases are TGTGCCAGCAGCCAAGATGTGGGCAGGGGTGAAGCTTTCTTT. This sequence encodes CASSQDVGRGEAFF.

This clonotype was seen at least ten times. The V gene is TRBV7-8, the J gene TRBJ1-4; 7 nucleotides align to TRBD1. CDR1 is SGHVS, CDR2 FQNEAQ, per germline. The ends lost 6 bases at V and 3 bases at J; junction bases unmatched: 7. This CDR3 region has 15 residues. The chain's CDR3 is CASRPTTGANEKLFF. The CDR3 DNA reads as TGTGCCAGCAGGCCGACTACAGGGGCTAATGAAAAACTGTTTTTT. The whole variable domain, remainder taken from reference TRBV7-8 and TRBJ1-4, is GAGVSQSPRYKVAKRGQDVALRCDPISGHVSLFWYQQALGQGPEFLTYFQNEAQLDKSGLPSDRFFAERPEGSVSTLKIQRTQQEDSAVYLCASRPTTGANEKLFFGSGTQLSVL.

Note on this clonotype: Given a much more abundant clone one base away, this may be a read error. A read error is likely, as this CDR3 ends without the conserved phenylalanine or tryptophan. The chain joins TRBV7-6 to TRBJ2-5, with 7 bases fitting TRBD2. The CDR3 loop spans 15 amino acids. V trimming: 5 bases; J trimming: 4 bases; junction bases outside the gene matches: 10. Germline lookup yields CDR1 SGHVS and CDR2 FNYEAQ. This CDR3 reads CASSASLANLETQYL. The CDR3 region has the DNA TGTGCCAGCAGCGCCTCACTAGCGAATCTAGAGACCCAGTACCTC.

The chain links TRBV6-1 to TRBJ1-5; D may be TRBD1 (6 bases). The germline V and J ends were trimmed by 5 bases and 0 bases, with 11 bases remaining between them. This CDR3 is built from 15 residues. Germline-derived CDR1 and CDR2 are MNHNS and SASEGT. DNA for the CDR3: TGTGCCAGCAGTACAGGGCAGGGTAGCAATCAGCCCCAGCATTTT. Its protein is CASSTGQGSNQPQHF.

This clonotype was recorded at least ten times. The V and J genes are TRBV6-1 and TRBJ2-7, with TRBD2 identical over 12 bases. The V segment lost 3 bases and the J segment 3 bases; nucleotides outside the gene matches: 3. CDR3 length: 15 residues. Germline assignment: CDR1 MNHNS and CDR2 SASEGT. CDR3 loop: CASSETSGSFYEQYF. CDR3 DNA sequence: TGTGCCAGCAGTGAGACTAGCGGGAGTTTCTACGAGCAGTACTTC.

This clonotype was counted at least ten times. CDR3 nucleotide sequence: TGTGCCAGCAAAATAGGGGTGCGAGACACTGAAGCTTTCTTT. Its translation is CASKIGVRDTEAFF. This chain uses TRBV6-1 with TRBJ1-1; perhaps TRBD1 as D (5 bases). Germline V CDR1 and CDR2: MNHNS, SASEGT. This CDR3 has 14 residues. V shed 7 bases and J shed 3 bases, with 15 bases lying between them.

This clonotype has only a few counts. This chain's CDR3 is CASSSRDNSPLHF. In DNA, the CDR3 is TGTGCCAGCAGCTCCCGGGATAATTCACCCCTCCACTTT. The chain is built from TRBV9 and TRBJ1-6; D is ambiguous. Germline-derived CDR1 and CDR2 are SGDLS and YYNGEE. V was trimmed by 4 bases and J by 5 bases, leaving 7 bases between them. The CDR3 totals 13 residues.

The chain combines TRBV4-1 with TRBJ1-1; tentatively, D is TRBD1 (5 bases). V lost 3 bases to trimming and J lost 4 bases, with 12 bases between them. Germline V gene sequence: CDR1 MGHRA, CDR2 YSYEKL. This CDR3 has 14 residues. CDR3 in amino acids: CASSHAVGGTEAFF. The CDR3 nucleotides are TGCGCCAGCAGCCACGCTGTGGGGGGCACTGAAGCTTTCTTT.

This clonotype showed up just a few times. The chain recombines TRBV7-2 with TRBJ2-5, with 9 bases aligning to TRBD1. CDR3 length: 12 residues. J lost 12 bases, V lost 5 bases, and 7 bases had no gene match. Looked up from germline, CDR1 is SGHTA and CDR2 is FQGNSA. The CDR3 loop is CASSPGGDREYF. The CDR3 DNA sequence: TGTGCCAGCAGCCCGGGTGGGGACAGGGAGTACTTC.